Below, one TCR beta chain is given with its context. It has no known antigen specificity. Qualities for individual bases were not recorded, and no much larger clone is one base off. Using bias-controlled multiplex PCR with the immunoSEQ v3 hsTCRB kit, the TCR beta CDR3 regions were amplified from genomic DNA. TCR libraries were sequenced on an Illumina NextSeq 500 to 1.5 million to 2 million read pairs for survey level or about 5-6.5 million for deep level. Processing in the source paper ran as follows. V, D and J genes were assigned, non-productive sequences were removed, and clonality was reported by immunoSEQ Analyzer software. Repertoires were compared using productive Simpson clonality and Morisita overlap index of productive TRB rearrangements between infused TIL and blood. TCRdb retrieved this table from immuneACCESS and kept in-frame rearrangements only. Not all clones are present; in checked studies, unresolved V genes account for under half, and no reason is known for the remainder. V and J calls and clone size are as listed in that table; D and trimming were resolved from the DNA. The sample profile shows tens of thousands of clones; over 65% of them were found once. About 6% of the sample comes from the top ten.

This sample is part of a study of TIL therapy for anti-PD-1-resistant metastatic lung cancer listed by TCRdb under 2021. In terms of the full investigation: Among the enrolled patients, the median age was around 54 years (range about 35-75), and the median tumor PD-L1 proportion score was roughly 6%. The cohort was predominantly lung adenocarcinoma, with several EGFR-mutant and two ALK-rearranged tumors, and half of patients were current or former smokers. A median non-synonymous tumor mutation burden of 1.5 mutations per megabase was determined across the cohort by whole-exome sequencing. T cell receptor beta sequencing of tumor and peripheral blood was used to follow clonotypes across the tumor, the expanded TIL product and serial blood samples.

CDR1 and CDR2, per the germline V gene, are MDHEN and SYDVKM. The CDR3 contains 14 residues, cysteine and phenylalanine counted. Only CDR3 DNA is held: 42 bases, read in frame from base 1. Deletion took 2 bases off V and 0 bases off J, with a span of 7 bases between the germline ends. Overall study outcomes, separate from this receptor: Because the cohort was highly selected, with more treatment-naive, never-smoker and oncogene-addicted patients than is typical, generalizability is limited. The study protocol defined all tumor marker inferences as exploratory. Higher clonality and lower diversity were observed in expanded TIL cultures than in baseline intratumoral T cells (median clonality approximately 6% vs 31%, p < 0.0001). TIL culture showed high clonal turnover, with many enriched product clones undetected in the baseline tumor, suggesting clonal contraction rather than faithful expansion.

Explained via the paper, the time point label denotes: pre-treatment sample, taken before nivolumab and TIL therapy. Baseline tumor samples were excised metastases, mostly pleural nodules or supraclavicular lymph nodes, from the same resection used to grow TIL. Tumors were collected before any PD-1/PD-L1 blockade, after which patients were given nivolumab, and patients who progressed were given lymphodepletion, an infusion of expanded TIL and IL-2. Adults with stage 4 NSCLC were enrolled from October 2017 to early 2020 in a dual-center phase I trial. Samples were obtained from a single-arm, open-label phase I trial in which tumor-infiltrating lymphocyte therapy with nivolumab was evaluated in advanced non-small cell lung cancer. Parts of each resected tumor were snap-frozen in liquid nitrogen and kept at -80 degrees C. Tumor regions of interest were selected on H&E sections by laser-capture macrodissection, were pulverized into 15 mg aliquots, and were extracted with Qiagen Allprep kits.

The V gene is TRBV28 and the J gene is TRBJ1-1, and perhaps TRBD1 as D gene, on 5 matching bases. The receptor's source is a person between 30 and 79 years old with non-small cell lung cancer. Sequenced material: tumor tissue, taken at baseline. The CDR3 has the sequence CASSLRGMNTEAFF. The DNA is TGTGCCAGCAGTTTACGGGGGATGAACACTGAAGCTTTCTTT. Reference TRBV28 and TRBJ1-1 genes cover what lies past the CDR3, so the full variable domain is DVKVTQSSRYLVKRTGEKVFLECVQDMDHENMFWYRQDPGLGLRLIYFSYDVKMKEKGDIPEGYSVSREKKERFSLILESASTNQTSMYLCASSLRGMNTEAFFGQGTRLTVV.